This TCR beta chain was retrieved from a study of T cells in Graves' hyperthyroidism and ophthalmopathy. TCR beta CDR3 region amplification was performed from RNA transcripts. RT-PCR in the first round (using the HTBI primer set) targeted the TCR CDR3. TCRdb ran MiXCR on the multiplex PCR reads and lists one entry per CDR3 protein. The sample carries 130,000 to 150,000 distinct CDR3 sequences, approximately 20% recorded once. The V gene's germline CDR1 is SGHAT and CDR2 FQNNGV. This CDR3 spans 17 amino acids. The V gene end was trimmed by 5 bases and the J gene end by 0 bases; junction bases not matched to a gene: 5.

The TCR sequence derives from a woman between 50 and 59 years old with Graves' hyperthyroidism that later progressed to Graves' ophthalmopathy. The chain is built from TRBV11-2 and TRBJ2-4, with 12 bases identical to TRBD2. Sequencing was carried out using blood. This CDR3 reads CASSPGLAGLAKNIQYF. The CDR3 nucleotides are TGTGCCAGCAGCCCCGGACTAGCGGGGCTAGCCAAAAACATTCAGTACTTC.